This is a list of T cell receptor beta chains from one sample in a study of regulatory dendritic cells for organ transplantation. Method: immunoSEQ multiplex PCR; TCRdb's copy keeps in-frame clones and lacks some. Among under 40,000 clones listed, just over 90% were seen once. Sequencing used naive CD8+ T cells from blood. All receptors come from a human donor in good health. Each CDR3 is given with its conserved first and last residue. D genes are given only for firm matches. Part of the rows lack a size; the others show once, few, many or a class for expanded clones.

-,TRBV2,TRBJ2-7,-,TGTGCCAGCACGAGAAGCTCCTACGAGCAGTACTTC,CASTRSSYEQYF
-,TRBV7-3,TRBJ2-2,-,TGTGCCAGCAGCCTCACCCGAAGGTCGGGTGTGTCGAACACCGGGGAGCTGTTTTTT,CASSLTRRSGVSNTGELFF
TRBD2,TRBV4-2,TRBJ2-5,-,TGTGCCAGCAGCCAAGAAAGTCTGGCAGCGGGGTCCGCGGAGACCCAGTACTTC,CASSQESLAAGSAETQYF
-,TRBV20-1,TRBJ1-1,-,TGCAGTGCTAGAGATTACGTGGAAGCTTTCTTT,CSARDYVEAFF
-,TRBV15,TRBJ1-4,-,TGTGCCACCAGCAGAGACCGAGCAACTAATGAAAAACTGTTTTTT,CATSRDRATNEKLFF
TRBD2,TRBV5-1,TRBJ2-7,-,TGCGCCAGCAGCGAAGGACTAGCGGGAGATCCTTCCTACGAGCAGTACTTC,CASSEGLAGDPSYEQYF
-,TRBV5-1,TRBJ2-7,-,TGCGCCAGCAGCCTGGAAGACTACCTGGGGGAGCAGTACTTC,CASSLEDYLGEQYF
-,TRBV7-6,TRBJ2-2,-,TGTGCCAGCAGCCGTAGTTGGGCACCTAACACCGGGGAGCTGTTTTTT,CASSRSWAPNTGELFF
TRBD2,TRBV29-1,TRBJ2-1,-,TGCAGCGTTGAAGGCGGACTAGCGGATCCCTACAATGAGCAGTTCTTC,CSVEGGLADPYNEQFF
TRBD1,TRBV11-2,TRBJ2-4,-,TGTGCCAGCAGCTTAGTCGCAGGGGGCTTTTCGAACATTCAGTACTTC,CASSLVAGGFSNIQYF
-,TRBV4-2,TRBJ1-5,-,TGTGCCAGCAGCCAAGAGTTTCTATACGTAGGGACCACCAGTCAGCCCCAGCATTTT,CASSQEFLYVGTTSQPQHF
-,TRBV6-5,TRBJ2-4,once,TGTGCCAGTTCCCCGGTCGGGGGGCTGGGAAACATTCAGTACTTC,CASSPVGGLGNIQYF
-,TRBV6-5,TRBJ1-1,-,TGTGCCAGCAGTACAGGGTTTACCACTGAAGCTTTCTTT,CASSTGFTTEAFF